Given below is one TCR beta chain in context. Its antigen remains unidentified. Base quality data are lacking; no much larger clone is found one base away. The Qiagen DNeasy Blood and Tissue Kit was used to extract total genomic DNA from the purified CD4+ T cells. Amplification and sequencing of the TCRbeta CDR3 region, as defined according to IMGT, were carried out with immunoSEQ immunosequencing protocols. On the study's bioinformatics: Preprocessing of raw sequence data for PCR and sequencing error correction was performed by the immunoSEQ service. The sequence data were loaded into the immunoSEQ Analyzer and then analyzed further using VDJtools v1.0.7. The paired Wilcoxon signed-rank test was used to test differences between patients and controls. TCRdb mirrors the immuneACCESS table, restricted to in-frame sequences. Some clones are absent from its copies; in checked studies, under half trace to an unresolved V gene, and the reason for the others is unknown. Clone size and the V and J calls come from that table; the DNA yielded D and trimming. The sample table shows around 23,000 clones, and about nine tenths are seen once. Roughly 0.72% of the sample is in the top ten clones.

The record originates from a study of untreated major depressive disorder (dated by TCRdb to the late 2010s). Describing the broader study: This cross-sectional case-control study compared T cell phenotype and TCR repertoire between antidepressant-free major depressive disorder patients and individually matched non-depressed controls. The TCRbeta sequencing followed up on differences in Vbeta 5.1, Vbeta 11 and Vbeta 22 usage that flow cytometry had shown in the whole cohort. Study-wide findings and limitations: In every sequenced subject, all of the top five TRBV05-01 clones were private clones. Because of strict matching and exclusion criteria, the study sample was comparatively small, which limits how generalizable the findings are. For the sequencing comparisons, planned one-tailed tests were run on just three Vbeta families that had been chosen in advance. TRBV25-01 and TRBV02-01 usage followed the flow-cytometry pattern but did not reach statistical significance in the sequencing data. Higher TRBV05-01 (Vbeta 5.1) usage among CD4+ T cells of depressed patients compared with controls was confirmed by sequencing, with p = 0.040 in a one-tailed test.

Each depressed patient was pairwise matched to a non-depressed control for sex, age, current smoking status and body mass index. Every participant was of European descent. A DSM-IV diagnosis of major depressive disorder and a Hamilton Rating Scale for Depression score of at least 18 were present in all patients. Patients had been free of any psychiatric medication, including antidepressants, for at least 8 weeks before enrollment. Depression severity among patients ranged from moderate to severe. Major medical conditions, Axis I/II comorbidities, regular medication or illicit drug use, and drinking over 100 g alcohol a week were all grounds for excluding any participant. From each participant, roughly 30 ml of peripheral blood was collected into EDTA tubes. Magnetic negative selection with the BD IMag Human CD4 T Lymphocyte Enrichment Set was used to purify CD4+ T cells from thawed PBMCs. A purity of around 94% was typically achieved with the CD4+ enrichment method, as confirmed by flow cytometry. A subgroup of a few case-control pairs, chosen blind to the chemokine receptor expression and flow-cytometric repertoire skewing results, underwent TCRbeta sequencing. Every blood sample was taken in the morning at 8:00 a.m., after which PBMCs were separated out using Ficoll-Hypaque gradient centrifugation. Until being assayed, PBMCs were kept in liquid nitrogen after cryopreservation by gradual cooling to -80 degrees C.

The germline V gene sets CDR1 to SGHAT and CDR2 to FQNNGV. The junction shows trimming of 1 base on V and 9 bases on J, and the gene matches do not reach 7 bases of it. The CDR3 numbers 15 residues from cysteine through phenylalanine. Only CDR3 DNA is held: 45 bases, read in frame from base 1. This chain is built from TRBV11-2 and TRBJ2-1; 9 junctional bases match TRBD2. This receptor was obtained from a woman aged 25 to 39 with major depressive disorder. The source material was CD4+ T cells from PBMCs. Here the CDR3 is given as CASSLGLAGVTEQFF. The DNA reads TGTGCCAGCAGCTTAGGGTTAGCGGGAGTAACTGAGCAGTTCTTC.